This TCR beta chain was captured by sequencing in a study of T cells after yellow fever vaccination. Study information: Libraries from low-cell-number fractions were prepared with the SMART-Seq v4 Ultra Low Input RNA kit. The study, taken as a whole, reports: Though it reached lower strength, the secondary response hit its peak faster, day 5 versus 15. The appearance of a small share of clonotypes in both CD4 and CD8 compartments was observed. Reappearance after the booster was seen for most primary-vaccination clones, at 95% to 96% CD4 and around 90% CD8.

MiXCR was run by TCRdb on the 5' RACE reads, yielding one entry per CDR3 protein. The sample consists of a few hundred thousand distinct CDR3 sequences, approximately 8% of them appearing once. Deletions cut 7 bases from V and 4 bases from J, with 13 bases between. The length of the CDR3 is 13 residues. Germline values: CDR1 SGHVS, CDR2 FNYEAQ. About this clonotype itself: The antigen is unknown.

The sample in question was PBMCs, obtained about 41 days after the first yellow fever vaccination. The chain couples TRBV7-6 to TRBJ2-5, with no clear D. This TCR was recovered from a young man who received the YFV17D yellow fever vaccine. DNA for the CDR3: TGTGCCAGCAACACCGGAAGCAGAGAGACCCAGTACTTC. It yields the protein CASNTGSRETQYF.